This T cell receptor (beta chain) was sequenced during a study of blood T cell repertoires in COVID-19. Across the whole study: COVID-19 samples collected from the United States, Italy and Spain covered acute and convalescent phases. From T cells, B-cell-depleted T cells, or PBMCs came the material, which was cDNA or gDNA.

With 2 bases removed from V and 5 bases from J, the gap between germline ends came to 7 bases. CDR1 SGDLS and CDR2 YYNGEE come from the germline V gene. This CDR3 region has 13 residues. Under the authors' procedure: Estimates of nucleated cell counts were drawn from the amplification of reference gene primers. Sequenced by immunoSEQ multiplex PCR; TCRdb stores in-frame clones only, minus some. V, J and clone size were drawn from that table, and D and trimming were deduced from the DNA. The sample includes around 70,000 clones, around 90% of them seen just once. This TCR derives from a human donor in a cohort sampled during active COVID-19. Sequenced material: peripheral blood. The chain combines TRBV9 with TRBJ1-4; no reliable D call. DNA of the CDR3: TGTGCCAGCAGCGTGAGGCCCAATGAAAAACTGTTTTTT. Translating gives CASSVRPNEKLFF.